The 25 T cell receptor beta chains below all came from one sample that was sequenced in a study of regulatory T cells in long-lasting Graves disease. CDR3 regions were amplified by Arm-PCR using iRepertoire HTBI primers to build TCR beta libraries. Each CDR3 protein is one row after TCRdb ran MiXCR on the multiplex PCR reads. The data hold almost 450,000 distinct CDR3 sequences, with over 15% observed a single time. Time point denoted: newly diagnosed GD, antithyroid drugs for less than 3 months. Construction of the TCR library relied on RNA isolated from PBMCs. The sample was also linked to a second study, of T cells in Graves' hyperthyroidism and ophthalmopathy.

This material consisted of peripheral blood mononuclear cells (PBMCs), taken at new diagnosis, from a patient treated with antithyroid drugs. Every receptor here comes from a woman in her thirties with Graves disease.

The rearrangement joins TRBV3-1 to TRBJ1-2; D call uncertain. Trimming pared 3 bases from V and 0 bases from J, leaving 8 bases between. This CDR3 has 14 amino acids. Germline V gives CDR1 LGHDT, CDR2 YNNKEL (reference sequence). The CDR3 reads CASSQVVANYGYTF. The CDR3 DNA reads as TGTGCCAGCAGCCAGGTAGTAGCTAACTATGGCTACACCTTC. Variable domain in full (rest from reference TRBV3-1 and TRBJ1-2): DTAVSQTPKYLVTQMGNDKSIKCEQNLGHDTMYWYKQDSKKFLKIMFSYNNKELIINETVPNRFSPKSPDKAHLNLHINSLELGDSAVYFCASSQVVANYGYTFGSGTRLTVV.

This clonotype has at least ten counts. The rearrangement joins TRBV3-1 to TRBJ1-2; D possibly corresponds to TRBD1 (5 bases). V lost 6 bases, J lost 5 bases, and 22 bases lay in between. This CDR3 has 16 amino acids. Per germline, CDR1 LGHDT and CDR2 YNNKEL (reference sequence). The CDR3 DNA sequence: TGTGCCAGCAGTAGCAACCGGGACCTAATGGGGTATGGCTACACCTTC. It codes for CASSSNRDLMGYGYTF.

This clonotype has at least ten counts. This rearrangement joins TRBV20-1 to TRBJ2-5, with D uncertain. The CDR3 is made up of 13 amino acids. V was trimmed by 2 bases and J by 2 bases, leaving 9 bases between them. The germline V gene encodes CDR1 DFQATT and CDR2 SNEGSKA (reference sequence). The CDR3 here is CSARRRRQETQYF. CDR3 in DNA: TGCAGTGCTAGAAGGCGGCGGCAAGAGACCCAGTACTTC.

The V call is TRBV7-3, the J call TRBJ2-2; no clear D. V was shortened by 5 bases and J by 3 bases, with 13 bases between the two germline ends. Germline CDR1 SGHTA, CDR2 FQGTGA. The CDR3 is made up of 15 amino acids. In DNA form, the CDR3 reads TGTGCCAGCAGCGCCGATTTGACACACACCGGGGAGCTGTTTTTT. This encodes CASSADLTHTGELFF.

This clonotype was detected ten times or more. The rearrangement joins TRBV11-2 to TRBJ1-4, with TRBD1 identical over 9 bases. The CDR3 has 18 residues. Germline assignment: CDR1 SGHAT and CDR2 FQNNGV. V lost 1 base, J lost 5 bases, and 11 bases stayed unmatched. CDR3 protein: CASSLGPPDGTGNEKLFF. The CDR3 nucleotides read TGTGCCAGCAGCTTAGGGCCGCCGGATGGGACAGGGAATGAAAAACTGTTTTTT.

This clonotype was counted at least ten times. In nucleotides, the CDR3 is TGTGCCAGCAGTCGAAGACTAGCGGGAGGGAGCGCCTACGAGCAGTACTTC. This codes for CASSRRLAGGSAYEQYF. The chain joins TRBV27 to TRBJ2-7, with 14 positions matching TRBD2. Germline lookup yields CDR1 MNHEY and CDR2 SMNVEV (reference sequence). After removal of 5 bases from V and 2 bases from J, the junction contained 8 bases not matched to a gene. The CDR3 consists of 17 residues.

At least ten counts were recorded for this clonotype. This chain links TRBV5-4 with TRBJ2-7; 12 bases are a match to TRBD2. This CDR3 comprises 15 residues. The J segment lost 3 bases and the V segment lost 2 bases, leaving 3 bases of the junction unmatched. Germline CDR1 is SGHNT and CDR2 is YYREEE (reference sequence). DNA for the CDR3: TGTGCCAGCAGCTTCAGGACTAGCGGGAACTACGAGCAGTACTTC. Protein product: CASSFRTSGNYEQYF.

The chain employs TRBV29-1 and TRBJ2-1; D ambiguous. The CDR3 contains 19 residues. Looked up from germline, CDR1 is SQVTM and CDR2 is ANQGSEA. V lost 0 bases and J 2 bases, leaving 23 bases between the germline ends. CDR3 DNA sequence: TGCAGCGTTGAAGATCGAGATAGCAGGCCGTGGCGAGCCTACAATGAGCAGTTCTTC. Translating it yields CSVEDRDSRPWRAYNEQFF.

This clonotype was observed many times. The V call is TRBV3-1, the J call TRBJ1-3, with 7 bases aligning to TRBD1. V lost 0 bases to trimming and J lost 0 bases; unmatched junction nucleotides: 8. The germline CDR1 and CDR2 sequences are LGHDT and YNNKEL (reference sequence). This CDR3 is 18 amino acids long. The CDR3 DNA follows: TGTGCCAGCAGCCAAGAGAACTTCCGGGACAGCTCTGGAAACACCATATATTTT. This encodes CASSQENFRDSSGNTIYF.

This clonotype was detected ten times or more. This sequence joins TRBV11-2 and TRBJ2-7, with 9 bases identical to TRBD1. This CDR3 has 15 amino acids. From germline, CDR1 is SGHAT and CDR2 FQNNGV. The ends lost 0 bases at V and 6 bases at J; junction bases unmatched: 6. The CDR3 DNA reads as TGTGCCAGCAGCTTAGATCTGGGACAGGGATCCGAGCAGTACTTC. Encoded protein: CASSLDLGQGSEQYF. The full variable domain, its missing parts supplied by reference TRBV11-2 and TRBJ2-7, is EAGVAQSPRYKIIEKRQSVAFWCNPISGHATLYWYQQILGQGPKLLIQFQNNGVVDDSQLPKDRFSAERLKGVDSTLKIQPAKLEDSAVYLCASSLDLGQGSEQYFGPGTRLTVT.

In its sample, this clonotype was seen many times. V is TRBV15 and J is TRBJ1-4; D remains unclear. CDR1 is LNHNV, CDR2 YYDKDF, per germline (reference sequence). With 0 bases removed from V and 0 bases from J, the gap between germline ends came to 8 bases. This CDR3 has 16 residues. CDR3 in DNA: TGTGCCACCAGCAGAGAGGGAAGCCCAACTAATGAAAAACTGTTTTTT. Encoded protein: CATSREGSPTNEKLFF.

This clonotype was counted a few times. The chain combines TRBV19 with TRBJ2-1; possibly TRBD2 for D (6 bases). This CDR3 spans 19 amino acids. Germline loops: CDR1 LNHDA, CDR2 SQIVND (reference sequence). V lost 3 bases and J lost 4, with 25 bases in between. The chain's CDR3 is CASSITPTSSGKTYNEQFF. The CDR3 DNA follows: TGTGCCAGTAGTATTACTCCAACTAGCTCCGGAAAAACGTACAATGAGCAGTTCTTC.

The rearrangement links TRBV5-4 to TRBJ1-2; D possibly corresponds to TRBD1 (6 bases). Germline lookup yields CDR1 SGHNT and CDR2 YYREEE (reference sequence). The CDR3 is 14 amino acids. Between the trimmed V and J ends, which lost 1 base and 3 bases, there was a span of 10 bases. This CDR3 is CASSLLSGDYGYTF. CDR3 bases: TGTGCCAGCAGCTTGTTGTCAGGGGACTATGGCTACACCTTC.

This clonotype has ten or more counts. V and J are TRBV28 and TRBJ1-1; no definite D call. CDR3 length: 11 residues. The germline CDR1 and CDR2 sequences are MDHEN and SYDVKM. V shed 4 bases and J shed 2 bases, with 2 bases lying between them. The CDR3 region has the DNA TGTGCCAGCAGTTCTAACACTGAAGCTTTCTTT. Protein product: CASSSNTEAFF. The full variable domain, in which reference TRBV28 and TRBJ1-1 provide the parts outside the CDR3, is DVKVTQSSRYLVKRTGEKVFLECVQDMDHENMFWYRQDPGLGLRLIYFSYDVKMKEKGDIPEGYSVSREKKERFSLILESASTNQTSMYLCASSSNTEAFFGQGTRLTVV.

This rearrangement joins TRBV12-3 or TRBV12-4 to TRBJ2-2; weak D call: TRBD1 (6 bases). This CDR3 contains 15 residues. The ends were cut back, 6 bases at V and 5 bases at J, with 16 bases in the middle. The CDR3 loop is CASSFVGGRTGELFF. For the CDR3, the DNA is TGTGCCAGCAGCTTCGTAGGGGGTAGGACCGGGGAGCTGTTTTTT.

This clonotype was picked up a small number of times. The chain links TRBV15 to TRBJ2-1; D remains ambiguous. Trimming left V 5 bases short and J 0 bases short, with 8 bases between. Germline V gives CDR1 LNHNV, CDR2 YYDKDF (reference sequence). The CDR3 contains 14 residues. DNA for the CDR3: TGTGCCACCAGCCCCCAGCCCTCCTACAATGAGCAGTTCTTC. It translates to CATSPQPSYNEQFF.

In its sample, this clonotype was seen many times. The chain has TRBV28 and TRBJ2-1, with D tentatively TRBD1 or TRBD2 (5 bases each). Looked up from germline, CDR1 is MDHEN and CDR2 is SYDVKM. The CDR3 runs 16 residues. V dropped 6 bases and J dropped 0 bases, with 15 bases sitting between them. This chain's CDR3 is CASRPRDGSSYNEQFF. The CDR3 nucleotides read TGTGCCAGCAGGCCCCGGGACGGAAGCTCCTACAATGAGCAGTTCTTC.

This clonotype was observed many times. Here the CDR3 reads CASRTRKDSKEEQYF. CDR3 bases: TGTGCCAGCAGAACCCGAAAGGACTCGAAAGAAGAGCAGTACTTC. The chain links TRBV28 to TRBJ2-7; D is possibly TRBD2 (5 bases). The CDR3 extends over 15 amino acids. Germline CDR1 reads MDHEN; CDR2 reads SYDVKM. V lost 6 bases and J lost 7, with 22 bases in between. Based on the CDR3 plus reference TRBV28 and TRBJ2-7, the full variable domain is DVKVTQSSRYLVKRTGEKVFLECVQDMDHENMFWYRQDPGLGLRLIYFSYDVKMKEKGDIPEGYSVSREKKERFSLILESASTNQTSMYLCASRTRKDSKEEQYFGPGTRLTVT.

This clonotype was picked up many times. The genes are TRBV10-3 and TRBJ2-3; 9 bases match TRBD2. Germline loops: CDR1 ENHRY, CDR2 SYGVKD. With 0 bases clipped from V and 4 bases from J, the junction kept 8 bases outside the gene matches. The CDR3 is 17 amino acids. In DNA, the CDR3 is TGTGCCATCAGTGAGTCTCCCGCGGGAGGGGTTGCAGATACGCAGTATTTT. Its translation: CAISESPAGGVADTQYF.

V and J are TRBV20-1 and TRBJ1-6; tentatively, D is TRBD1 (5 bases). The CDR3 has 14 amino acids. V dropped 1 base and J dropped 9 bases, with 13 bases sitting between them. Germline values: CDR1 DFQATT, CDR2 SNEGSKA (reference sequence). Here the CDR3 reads CSARVGASASPLHF. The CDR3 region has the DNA TGCAGTGCTAGAGTTGGGGCCTCCGCTTCACCCCTCCACTTT.

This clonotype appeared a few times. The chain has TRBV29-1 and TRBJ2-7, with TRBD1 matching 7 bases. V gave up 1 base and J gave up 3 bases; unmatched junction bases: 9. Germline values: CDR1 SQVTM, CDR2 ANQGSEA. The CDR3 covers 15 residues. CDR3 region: CSVEARQGAIYEQYF. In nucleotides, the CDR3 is TGCAGCGTTGAAGCCAGACAGGGTGCAATCTACGAGCAGTACTTC.

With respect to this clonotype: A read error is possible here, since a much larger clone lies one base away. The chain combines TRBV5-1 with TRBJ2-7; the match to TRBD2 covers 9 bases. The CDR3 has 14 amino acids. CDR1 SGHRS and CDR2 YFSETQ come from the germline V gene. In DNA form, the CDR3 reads TGCGCCAGCAGGATTAGCGGGAGCCAGTACGAGCTGTACTTC. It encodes CASRISGSQYELYF.

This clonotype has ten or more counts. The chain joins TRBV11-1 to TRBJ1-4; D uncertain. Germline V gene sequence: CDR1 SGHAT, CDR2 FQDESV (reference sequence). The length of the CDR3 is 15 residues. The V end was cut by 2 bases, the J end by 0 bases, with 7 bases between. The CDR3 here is CASSLLSATNEKLFF. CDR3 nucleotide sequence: TGTGCCAGCAGCTTACTCTCCGCAACTAATGAAAAACTGTTTTTT.

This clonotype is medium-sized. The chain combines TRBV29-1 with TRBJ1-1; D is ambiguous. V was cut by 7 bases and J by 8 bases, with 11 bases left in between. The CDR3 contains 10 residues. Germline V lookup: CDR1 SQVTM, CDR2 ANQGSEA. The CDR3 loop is CSASGIEAFF. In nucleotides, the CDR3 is TGCAGCGCCAGCGGGATCGAAGCTTTCTTT.

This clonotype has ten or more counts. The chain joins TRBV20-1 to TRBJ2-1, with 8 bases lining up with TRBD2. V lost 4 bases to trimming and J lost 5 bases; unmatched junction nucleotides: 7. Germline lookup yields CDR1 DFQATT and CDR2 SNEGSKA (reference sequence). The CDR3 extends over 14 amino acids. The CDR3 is CSAKSGRVNNEQFF. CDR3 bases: TGCAGTGCTAAAAGCGGGAGAGTGAACAATGAGCAGTTCTTC.